This T cell receptor (beta chain) was retrieved from a study of PD-1 blockade in classical Hodgkin lymphoma. Study-wide points: The study reported lower baseline TCR diversity in newly diagnosed patients than in healthy donors.

In germline, CDR1 is MNHNY, CDR2 SVGAGI (reference sequence). The ends were cut back, 4 bases at V and 0 bases at J, with 10 bases in the middle. The CDR3 extends over 15 amino acids. Documented time point: newly diagnosed, previously untreated cHL patient sample. PBMCs representing newly diagnosed, untreated classical Hodgkin lymphoma functioned as the comparison. Libraries were prepared by immunoSEQ multiplex PCR; TCRdb keeps only in-frame clonotypes and omits some of them. The sample has 20,000 to 25,000 clones, 94% seen once. To note about this clone: Its target is not known.

V gene TRBV6-6 combines with J gene TRBJ1-5; D gene uncertain. Sequenced material: peripheral blood mononuclear cells (PBMCs). The TCR was taken from a human donor with classical Hodgkin lymphoma. Here the CDR3 DNA reads TGTGCCAGCAGTTTGGGCCCTTATAGCAATCAGCCCCAGCATTTT. Translated, it gives CASSLGPYSNQPQHF.